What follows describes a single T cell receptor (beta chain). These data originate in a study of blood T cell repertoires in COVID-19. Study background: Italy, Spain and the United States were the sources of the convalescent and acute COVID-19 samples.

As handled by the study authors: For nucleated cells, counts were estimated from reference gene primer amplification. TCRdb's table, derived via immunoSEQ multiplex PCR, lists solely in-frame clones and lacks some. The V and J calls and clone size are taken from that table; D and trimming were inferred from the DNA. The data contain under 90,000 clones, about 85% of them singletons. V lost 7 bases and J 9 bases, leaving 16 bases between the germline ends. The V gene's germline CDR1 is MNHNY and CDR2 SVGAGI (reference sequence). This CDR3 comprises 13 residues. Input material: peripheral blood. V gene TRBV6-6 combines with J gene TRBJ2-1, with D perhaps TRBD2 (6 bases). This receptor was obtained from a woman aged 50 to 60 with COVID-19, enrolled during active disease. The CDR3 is CASTNPLGGEQFF. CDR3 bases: TGTGCCAGCACCAACCCGCTGGGGGGTGAGCAGTTCTTC.